Sequencing of this T cell receptor (beta chain) was carried out in a study of T cells in Graves' hyperthyroidism and ophthalmopathy. General study findings and limits: Before onset, ophthalmopathy was predicted by the model a median about 6.2 months earlier.

The length of the CDR3 is 13 residues. Germline values: CDR1 MNHEY, CDR2 SMNVEV (reference sequence). The V and J ends lost 3 bases and 5 bases respectively, with 10 bases between them. Patients having uncontrolled infection, another autoimmune disease, pregnancy or lactation were not included. Diagnoses were made from clinical symptoms, serum measures (thyroxine and TRAb), thyroid ultrasound and orbital computed tomography. The PBMCs had their origin in 7.5 to 10 ml of fresh peripheral blood. This clonotype was detected many times. No antigen is known for it. What was amplified from RNA transcripts were TCR beta CDR3 regions. With the HTBI primer set, the TCR CDR3 went through a first round of RT-PCR. MiXCR was run by TCRdb on the multiplex PCR reads, yielding one entry per CDR3 protein. The profile shows some 570,000 distinct CDR3 sequences, roughly a sixth of them singletons.

Sequenced: blood. This TCR was recovered from a young woman with Graves' ophthalmopathy. The V gene is TRBV27, the J gene TRBJ1-1; D remains unclear. In DNA, the CDR3 is TGTGCCAGCAGTTTGTTCCCCGGGACTGAAGCTTTCTTT. Translated, it gives CASSLFPGTEAFF.